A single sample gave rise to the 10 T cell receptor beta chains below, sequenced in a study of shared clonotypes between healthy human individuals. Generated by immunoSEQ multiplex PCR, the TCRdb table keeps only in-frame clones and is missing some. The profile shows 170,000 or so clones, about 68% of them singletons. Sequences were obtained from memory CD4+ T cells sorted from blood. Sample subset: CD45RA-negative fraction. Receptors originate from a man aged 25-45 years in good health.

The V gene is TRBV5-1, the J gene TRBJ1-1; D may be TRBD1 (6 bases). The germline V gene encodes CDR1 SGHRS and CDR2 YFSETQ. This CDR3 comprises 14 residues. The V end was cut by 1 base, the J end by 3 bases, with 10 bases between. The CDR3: CASSLWGADTEAFF. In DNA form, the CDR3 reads TGCGCCAGCAGCTTGTGGGGGGCAGACACTGAAGCTTTCTTT.

The CDR3 spells CASSRPGLQETQYF. The CDR3 nucleotides read TGTGCCAGCAGTCGCCCGGGACTTCAAGAGACCCAGTACTTC. V and J are TRBV27 and TRBJ2-5, with D tentatively TRBD2 (6 bases). Germline values: CDR1 MNHEY, CDR2 SMNVEV (reference sequence). Deletions cut 5 bases from V and 2 bases from J, with 12 bases between. The CDR3 contains 14 residues.

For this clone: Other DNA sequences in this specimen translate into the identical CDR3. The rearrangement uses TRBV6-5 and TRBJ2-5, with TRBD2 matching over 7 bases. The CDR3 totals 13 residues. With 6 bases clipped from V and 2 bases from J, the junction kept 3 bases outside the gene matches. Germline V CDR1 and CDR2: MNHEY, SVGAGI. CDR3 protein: CASSWTSQETQYF. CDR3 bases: TGTGCCAGCAGCTGGACTAGTCAAGAGACCCAGTACTTC.

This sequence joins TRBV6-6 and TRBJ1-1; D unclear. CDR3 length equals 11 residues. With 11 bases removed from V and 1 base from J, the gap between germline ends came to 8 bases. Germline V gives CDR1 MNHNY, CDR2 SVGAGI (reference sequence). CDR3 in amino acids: CAVARNTEAFF. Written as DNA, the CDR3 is TGTGCCGTCGCCCGGAACACTGAAGCTTTCTTT.

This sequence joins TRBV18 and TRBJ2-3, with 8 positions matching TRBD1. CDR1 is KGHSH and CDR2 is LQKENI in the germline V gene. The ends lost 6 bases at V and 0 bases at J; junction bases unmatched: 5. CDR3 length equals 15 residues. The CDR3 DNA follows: TGTGCCAGCTCTTTCGGACAGGGCAGCACAGATACGCAGTATTTT. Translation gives CASSFGQGSTDTQYF. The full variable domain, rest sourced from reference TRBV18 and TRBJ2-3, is NAGVMQNPRHLVRRRGQEARLRCSPMKGHSHVYWYRQLPEEGLKFMVYLQKENIIDESGMPKERFSAEFPKEGPSILRIQQVVRGDSAAYFCASSFGQGSTDTQYFGPGTRLTVL.

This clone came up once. The CDR3, as DNA: TGCGCCAGCAGTCCTCGTCTAGGGCCGAAAGAGACCCAGTACTTC. It yields the protein CASSPRLGPKETQYF. J is TRBJ2-5 and V is TRBV5-1, with D uncertain. Germline CDR1 and CDR2: SGHRS and YFSETQ. The CDR3 is made up of 15 amino acids. V dropped 5 bases and J dropped 3 bases, with 17 bases sitting between them.

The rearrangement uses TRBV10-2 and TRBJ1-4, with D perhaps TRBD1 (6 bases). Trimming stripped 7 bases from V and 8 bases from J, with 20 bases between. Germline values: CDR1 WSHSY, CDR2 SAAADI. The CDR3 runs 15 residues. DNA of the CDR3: TGCGCCAGCAAAAGGTGGACAGCCCTTGAGGAAAAACTGTTTTTT. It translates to CASKRWTALEEKLFF.

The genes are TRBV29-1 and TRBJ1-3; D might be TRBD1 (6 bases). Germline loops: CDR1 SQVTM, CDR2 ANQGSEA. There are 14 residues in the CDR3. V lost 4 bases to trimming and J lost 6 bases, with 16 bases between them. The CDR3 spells CSVGGVGGENTIYF. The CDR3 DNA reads TGCAGCGTTGGGGGGGTTGGGGGCGAAAACACCATATATTTT.

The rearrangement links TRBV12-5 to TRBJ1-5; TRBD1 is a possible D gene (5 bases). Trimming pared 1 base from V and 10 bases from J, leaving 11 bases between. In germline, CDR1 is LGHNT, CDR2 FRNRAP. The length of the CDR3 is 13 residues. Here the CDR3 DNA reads TGTGCTAGTGGTTTGGAGCAGGGTGCTCCCCAGCATTTT. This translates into CASGLEQGAPQHF. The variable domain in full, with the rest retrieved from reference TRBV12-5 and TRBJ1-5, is DARVTQTPRHKVTEMGQEVTMRCQPILGHNTVFWYRQTMMQGLELLAYFRNRAPLDDSGMPKDRFSAEMPDATLATLKIQPSEPRDSAVYFCASGLEQGAPQHFGDGTRLSIL.

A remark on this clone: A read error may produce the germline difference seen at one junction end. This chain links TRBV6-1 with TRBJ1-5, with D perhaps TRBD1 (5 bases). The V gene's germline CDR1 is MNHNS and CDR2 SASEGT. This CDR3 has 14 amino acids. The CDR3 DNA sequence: TGTGCCAGCAGAGAAGACAGTACTTATCAGCCCCAGCATTTT. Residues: CASREDSTYQPQHF.